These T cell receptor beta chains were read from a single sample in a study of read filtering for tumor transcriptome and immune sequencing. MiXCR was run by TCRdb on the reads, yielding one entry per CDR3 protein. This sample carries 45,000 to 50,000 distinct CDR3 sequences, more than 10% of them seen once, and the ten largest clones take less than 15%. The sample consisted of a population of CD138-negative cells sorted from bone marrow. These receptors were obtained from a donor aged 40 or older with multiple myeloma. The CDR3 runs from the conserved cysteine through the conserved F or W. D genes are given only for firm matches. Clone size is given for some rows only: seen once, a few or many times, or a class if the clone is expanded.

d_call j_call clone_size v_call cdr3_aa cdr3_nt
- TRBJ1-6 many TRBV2 CASSERDTQNSPLHF TGTGCCAGCAGTGAGCGGGACACTCAAAATTCACCCCTCCACTTT
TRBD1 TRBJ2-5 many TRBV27 CASSLVGTGVFQETQYF TGTGCCAGCAGTTTGGTTGGAACAGGGGTTTTCCAAGAGACCCAGTACTTC
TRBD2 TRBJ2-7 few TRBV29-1 CSVRAGGLSEQYF TGCAGCGTTAGAGCGGGAGGGCTGAGCGAGCAGTACTTC
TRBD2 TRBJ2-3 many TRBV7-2 CASSLEFWAGGSDTQYF TGTGCCAGCAGCTTAGAATTTTGGGCGGGAGGTTCAGATACGCAGTATTTT
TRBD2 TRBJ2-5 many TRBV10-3 CAISDGTSGQETQYF TGTGCCATCAGTGACGGGACTAGCGGGCAAGAGACCCAGTACTTC
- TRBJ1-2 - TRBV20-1 CSAGVTANYCYTF TGCAGTGCTGGAGTTACAGCTAACTATTGCTACACTTTC
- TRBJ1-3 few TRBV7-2 CASSSPGAGNTIYF TGTGCCAGCAGCTCACCCGGGGCTGGAAACACCATATATTTT
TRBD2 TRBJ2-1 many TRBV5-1 CASSLDPSGSYNEQFF TGCGCCAGCAGCTTGGATCCTAGCGGCTCCTACAATGAGCAGTTCTTC
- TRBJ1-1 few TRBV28 CASSSPENTEAFF TGTGCCAGCAGTTCGCCAGAGAACACTGAAGCTTTCTTT
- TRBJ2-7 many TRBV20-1 CSARDTLVYEQYF TGCAGTGCTAGGGACACTTTGGTGTACGAGCAGTACTTC
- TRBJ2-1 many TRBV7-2 CASSLHRAPYNEQFF TGTGCCAGCAGCTTACATAGGGCCCCCTACAATGAGCAGTTCTTC
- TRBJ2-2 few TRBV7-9 CASSSRRGSGELFF TGTGCCAGCAGCTCCCGCAGAGGGTCCGGGGAGCTGTTTTTT
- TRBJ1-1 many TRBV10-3 CAMSRGRDTEAFF TGTGCCATGAGCAGGGGAAGAGACACTGAAGCTTTCTTT
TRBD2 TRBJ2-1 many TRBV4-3 CASSQDATSGYNEQFF TGCGCCAGCAGCCAAGACGCGACTAGCGGCTACAATGAGCAGTTCTTC
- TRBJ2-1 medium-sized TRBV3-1 CASSQELWDSYNEQFF TGTGCCAGCAGCCAAGAACTCTGGGACTCCTACAATGAGCAGTTCTTC
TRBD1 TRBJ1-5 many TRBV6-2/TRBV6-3 CASSYLDRANQPQHF TGTGCCAGCAGCTACCTAGACAGGGCCAATCAGCCCCAGCATTTT
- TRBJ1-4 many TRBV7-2 CASSPVKAEKLFF TGTGCCAGCAGCCCCGTTAAGGCCGAAAAACTGTTTTTT
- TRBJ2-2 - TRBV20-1 CSARAGVNTGELFF TGCAGTGCTAGGGCAGGGGTCAACACCGGGGAGCTGTTTTTT
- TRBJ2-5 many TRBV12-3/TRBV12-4 CASSTSRGGETQYF TGTGCCAGCAGTACCTCAAGAGGAGGGGAGACCCAGTACTTC